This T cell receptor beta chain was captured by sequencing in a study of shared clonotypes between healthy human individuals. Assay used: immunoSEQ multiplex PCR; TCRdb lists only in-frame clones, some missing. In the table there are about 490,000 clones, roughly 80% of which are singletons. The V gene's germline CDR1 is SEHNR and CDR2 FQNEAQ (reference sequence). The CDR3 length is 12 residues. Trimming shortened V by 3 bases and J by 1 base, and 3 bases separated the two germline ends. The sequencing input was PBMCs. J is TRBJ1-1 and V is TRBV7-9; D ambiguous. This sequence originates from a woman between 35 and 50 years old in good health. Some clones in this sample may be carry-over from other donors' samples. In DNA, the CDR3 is TGTGCCAGCAGCTTCCAGAACACTGAAGCTTTCTTT. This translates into CASSFQNTEAFF.